The clone carrying this T cell receptor beta chain came up a few times. Each CDR3 protein gets one entry after TCRdb re-called the 5' RACE reads with MiXCR. The sample lists tens of thousands of distinct CDR3 sequences; about 12% were seen once. This sample is drawn from a study of spatial heterogeneity in lung cancer. Time point denoted: sample taken at primary tumor resection. The J segment lost 8 bases and the V segment lost 7 bases, leaving 10 bases of the junction unmatched. Germline CDR1 is SQVTM and CDR2 is ANQGSEA. This CDR3 region has 13 residues. The specimen was PBMCs, collected at surgery. J is TRBJ2-2 and V is TRBV29-1, with 7 positions matching TRBD2. The receptor's source is a male donor with early-stage non-small cell lung cancer. Here the CDR3 reads CSGSSSGLGELFF. The CDR3 bases are TGCAGCGGCTCATCTAGCGGCCTGGGGGAGCTGTTTTTT.